The present T cell receptor beta chain was sequenced within a study of blood T cell repertoires in COVID-19. Whole-study context: COVID-19 samples from acute and convalescent phases originated in the United States, Italy and Spain. T cells, B-cell-depleted T cells, or PBMCs provided the cDNA or gDNA that served as material.

Per the original data handling: Amplification from reference gene primers served as the basis for estimated nucleated cell counts. Assay: immunoSEQ multiplex PCR; the TCRdb copy retains only in-frame clones and omits some. V, J and clone size reflect that table, while D and trimming were determined from the DNA. The sample includes about 110,000 clones, around 89% of them seen just once. Germline CDR1 reads SGHRS; CDR2 reads YFSETQ. The V end lost 2 bases, the J end lost 2 bases, and 13 bases lay between the germline ends. This CDR3 is 15 amino acids long. This sequence was found in a woman in her fifties or sixties with acute or convalescent COVID-19. Material for sequencing was peripheral blood. V and J are TRBV5-1 and TRBJ2-5, with TRBD1 as a possible D gene (5 bases). CDR3 protein: CASSLGSGNQETQYF. The CDR3 DNA reads TGCGCCAGCAGCTTAGGATCAGGGAATCAAGAGACCCAGTACTTC.